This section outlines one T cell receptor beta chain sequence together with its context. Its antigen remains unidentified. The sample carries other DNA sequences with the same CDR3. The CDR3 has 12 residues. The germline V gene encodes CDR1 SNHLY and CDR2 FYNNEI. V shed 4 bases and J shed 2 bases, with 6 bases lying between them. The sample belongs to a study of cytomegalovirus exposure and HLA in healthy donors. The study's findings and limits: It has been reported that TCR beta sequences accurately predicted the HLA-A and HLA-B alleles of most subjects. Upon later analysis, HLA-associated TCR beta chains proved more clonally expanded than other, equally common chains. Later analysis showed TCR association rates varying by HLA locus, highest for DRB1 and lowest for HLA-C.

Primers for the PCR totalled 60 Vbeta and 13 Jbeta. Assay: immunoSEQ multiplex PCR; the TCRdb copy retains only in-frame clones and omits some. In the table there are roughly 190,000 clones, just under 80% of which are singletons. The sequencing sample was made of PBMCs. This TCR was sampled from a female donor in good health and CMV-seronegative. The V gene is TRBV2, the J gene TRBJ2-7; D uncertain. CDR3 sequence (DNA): TGTGCCAGCAGTGTTAGCCCCTACGAGCAGTACTTC. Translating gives CASSVSPYEQYF.